The 14 T cell receptor beta chains in this list originate from one sample, sequenced in a study of blood T cell repertoires in COVID-19. Repertoires were generated with immunoSEQ multiplex PCR, while TCRdb's copy carries only in-frame clones and drops some. Of tens of thousands of clones listed, over 60% are singletons. The sequencing input was peripheral blood. These receptors all stem from an older man with COVID-19, enrolled during active disease.

The rearrangement joins TRBV7-9 to TRBJ2-7; 9 nucleotides line up with TRBD1. Per germline, CDR1 SEHNR and CDR2 FQNEAQ (reference sequence). CDR3 size: 15 residues. J gave up 0 bases and V 3 bases, and 3 bases lay outside the gene matches. CDR3 residues: CASSFKGQGSYEQYF. Here the CDR3 DNA reads TGTGCCAGCAGCTTTAAGGGACAGGGCTCCTACGAGCAGTACTTC.

This sequence joins TRBV15 and TRBJ2-3, with D unresolved. CDR3 length equals 16 residues. Between the trimmed V and J ends, which lost 4 bases and 2 bases, there was a span of 16 bases. Germline V lookup: CDR1 LNHNV, CDR2 YYDKDF (reference sequence). The CDR3 DNA sequence: TGTGCCACCAGCACAAGGCTAGGCTCGGTCACAGATACGCAGTATTTT. Protein product: CATSTRLGSVTDTQYF.

The chain's CDR3 is CASSLAGLGQTEKLFF. In DNA form, the CDR3 reads TGTGCCAGCAGCTTAGCAGGGTTGGGACAGACTGAAAAACTGTTTTTT. The genes are TRBV7-9 and TRBJ1-4, with 7 bases that match TRBD1. Germline assignment: CDR1 SEHNR and CDR2 FQNEAQ (reference sequence). The CDR3 covers 16 residues. V lost 0 bases, J lost 7 bases, and 8 bases stayed unmatched.

The V call is TRBV5-5, the J call TRBJ1-5; D is unresolved. The CDR3 contains 15 residues. V was shortened by 4 bases and J by 5 bases, with 16 bases between the two germline ends. CDR1 SGHKS and CDR2 YYEKEE come from the germline V gene (reference sequence). CDR3 loop: CASSHLDSDYQPQHF. The CDR3 nucleotides are TGTGCCAGCAGCCATCTCGATTCAGATTATCAGCCCCAGCATTTT.

The gene calls are TRBV3-1 (or the pseudogene TRBV3-2) and TRBJ1-2; the D is unclear. Trimming stripped 1 base from V and 5 bases from J, with 8 bases between. Germline lookup yields CDR1 LGHDT and CDR2 YNNKEL (reference sequence). This CDR3 contains 13 residues. The CDR3 sequence is CASSQVSRYGYTF. Written as DNA, the CDR3 is TGTGCCAGCAGCCAAGTGTCGAGGTATGGCTACACCTTC.

This sequence joins TRBV7-9 and TRBJ2-3; 8 positions match TRBD1. This CDR3 contains 16 residues. The ends lost 4 bases at V and 0 bases at J; junction bases unmatched: 6. The germline V gene has CDR1 SEHNR and CDR2 FQNEAQ (reference sequence). The CDR3 here is CASSSGQGQSTDTQYF. The CDR3 DNA follows: TGTGCCAGCAGCTCTGGACAGGGCCAAAGCACAGATACGCAGTATTTT. The variable domain in full, with the rest retrieved from reference TRBV7-9 and TRBJ2-3, is DTGVSQNPRHKITKRGQNVTFRCDPISEHNRLYWYRQTLGQGPEFLTYFQNEAQLEKSRLLSDRFSAERPKGSFSTLEIQRTEQGDSAMYLCASSSGQGQSTDTQYFGPGTRLTVL.

V and J are TRBV9 and TRBJ2-3, with 10 bases that match TRBD2. Trimming at V came to 4 bases and at J to 1 base, leaving 15 bases not matched to a gene. Germline CDR1 and CDR2: SGDLS and YYNGEE. The CDR3 contains 19 residues. CDR3 DNA: TGTGCCAGCAGCAAACAACCTCGCACCGGGACTAGCGGCACAGATACGCAGTATTTT. It translates to CASSKQPRTGTSGTDTQYF. The full variable domain, in which reference TRBV9 and TRBJ2-3 provide the parts outside the CDR3, is DSGVTQTPKHLITATGQRVTLRCSPRSGDLSVYWYQQSLDQGLQFLIQYYNGEERAKGNILERFSAQQFPDLHSELNLSSLELGDSALYFCASSKQPRTGTSGTDTQYFGPGTRLTVL.

This clone was counted a few times. The chain is built from TRBV29-1 and TRBJ1-5; D gene unclear. CDR1 is SQVTM, CDR2 ANQGSEA, per germline. V was cut by 5 bases and J by 7 bases, with 12 bases left in between. The CDR3 is 12 amino acids. CDR3 loop: CSVKGRGQPQHF. In DNA form, the CDR3 reads TGCAGCGTTAAAGGGAGAGGACAGCCCCAGCATTTT.

V gene TRBV7-2 combines with J gene TRBJ2-7; 9 bases line up with TRBD1. Trimming removed 1 base from V and 6 bases from J; junction bases left unmatched: 4. Germline-derived CDR1 and CDR2 are SGHTA and FQGNSA. The CDR3 has 14 amino acids. The CDR3 region has the DNA TGTGCCAGCAGCTTAGGGGGACAGGGTGCCGAGCAGTACTTC. It encodes CASSLGGQGAEQYF.

The rearrangement joins TRBV7-3 to TRBJ1-1; TRBD1 matches at 8 bases. With 5 bases clipped from V and 8 bases from J, the junction kept 13 bases outside the gene matches. The germline gives CDR1 SGHTA, CDR2 FQGTGA. The CDR3 is 15 amino acids. The CDR3 DNA follows: TGTGCCAGCAGCATACGTCCGGCAGGGGGCTTGGAAGCTTTCTTT. As protein: CASSIRPAGGLEAFF. The full variable domain, in which reference TRBV7-3 and TRBJ1-1 provide the parts outside the CDR3, is GAGVSQTPSNKVTEKGKYVELRCDPISGHTALYWYRQSLGQGPEFLIYFQGTGAADDSGLPNDRFFAVRPEGSVSTLKIQRTERGDSAVYLCASSIRPAGGLEAFFGQGTRLTVV.

The table lists this clone with a count of one. The chain combines TRBV6-5 with TRBJ1-4; D perhaps matches TRBD1 (5 bases). This CDR3 spans 15 amino acids. Trimming shortened V by 0 bases and J by 3 bases, and 8 bases separated the two germline ends. Germline V CDR1 and CDR2: MNHEY, SVGAGI. The CDR3 DNA follows: TGTGCCAGCAGTTACTCGGGGGGTCCTAATGAAAAACTGTTTTTT. Protein: CASSYSGGPNEKLFF.

The chain uses TRBV10-2 and TRBJ1-4, with D unresolved. The germline gives CDR1 WSHSY, CDR2 SAAADI. Trimming left V 3 bases short and J 8 bases short, with 13 bases between. The length of the CDR3 is 14 residues. Here the CDR3 reads CASSEAGKGEKLFF. For the CDR3, the DNA is TGCGCCAGCAGTGAAGCGGGAAAAGGGGAAAAACTGTTTTTT.

V and J are TRBV5-1 and TRBJ1-1; 8 bases fit TRBD1. The length of the CDR3 is 16 residues. CDR1 SGHRS and CDR2 YFSETQ come from the germline V gene. Trimming removed 6 bases from V and 2 bases from J; junction bases left unmatched: 12. CDR3 sequence (DNA): TGCGCCAGCACCCGACAGGGGCGGGGAGAAAACACTGAAGCTTTCTTT. This gives the protein CASTRQGRGENTEAFF.

This chain uses TRBV5-5 with TRBJ1-1; 7 nucleotides match TRBD1. The V gene end was trimmed by 3 bases and the J gene end by 1 base; junction bases not matched to a gene: 6. The CDR3 loop spans 15 amino acids. Germline V gene data show CDR1 as SGHKS and CDR2 as YYEKEE (reference sequence). CDR3 loop: CASSSAGGTNTEAFF. The CDR3 nucleotides are TGTGCCAGCAGCTCAGCAGGGGGGACGAACACTGAAGCTTTCTTT.